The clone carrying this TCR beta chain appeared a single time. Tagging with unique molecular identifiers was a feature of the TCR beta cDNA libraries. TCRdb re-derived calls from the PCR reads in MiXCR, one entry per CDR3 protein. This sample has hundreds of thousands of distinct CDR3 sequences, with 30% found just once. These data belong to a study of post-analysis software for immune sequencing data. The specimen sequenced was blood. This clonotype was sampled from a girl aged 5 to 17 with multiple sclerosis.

The CDR3 nucleotides read TGCGCCAGCAGCTTGTTCTGGGAAATGGATTCACCCCTCCACTTT. The encoded protein is CASSLFWEMDSPLHF. This chain uses TRBV5-1 with TRBJ1-6; D is unresolved. The germline gives CDR1 SGHRS, CDR2 YFSETQ. V was cut by 1 base and J by 8 bases, with 13 bases left in between. The CDR3 is 15 residues long. Filled out from reference TRBV5-1 and TRBJ1-6, the complete variable domain reads KAGVTQTPRYLIKTRGQQVTLSCSPISGHRSVSWYQQTPGQGLQFLFEYFSETQRNKGNFPGRFSGRQFSNSRSEMNVSTLELGDSALYLCASSLFWEMDSPLHFGNGTRLTVT.